This TCR beta chain comes out of a study of technical replicates of blood from several donors. The CDR3 runs 14 residues. Germline values: CDR1 SGHNT, CDR2 YYREEE (reference sequence). V was pared by 0 bases and J by 6 bases, with 11 bases between. Only in-frame clones appear in the TCRdb table, and some are missing; sequencing was by immunoSEQ multiplex PCR. The table has more than 90,000 clones, roughly 95% seen once. This clonotype was sampled from a human donor in good health. The chain combines TRBV5-4 with TRBJ2-3; TRBD2 is a possible D gene (6 bases). Sequenced: T cells isolated from PBMCs. CDR3 in amino acids: CASSLAGGMDTQYF. The CDR3 DNA reads as TGTGCCAGCAGCTTGGCTGGGGGGATGGATACGCAGTATTTT.